Below are 21 T cell receptor beta chains sequenced from a single sample in a study of Ad26.COV2.S vaccination and SARS-CoV-2 variants. Produced via immunoSEQ multiplex PCR; TCRdb's table is partial and in-frame only. The table has around 300,000 clones, around 88% seen once. As to treatment: approximately 18 received Ad26.COV2.S at low or high dose, single or two shots; about five received placebo; per-sample allocation not given. Day 63 following the first vaccine or placebo injection was when the samples were taken. This specimen was peripheral blood, taken in a trial of Ad26.COV2.S vaccine versus placebo. All receptors derive from a person between 18 and 60 years old who received the Ad26.COV2.S COVID-19 vaccine or a placebo.

The rearrangement uses TRBV5-1 and TRBJ2-1; D perhaps matches TRBD2 (6 bases). This CDR3 is 15 amino acids long. V dropped 5 bases and J dropped 6 bases, with 18 bases sitting between them. From germline, CDR1 is SGHRS and CDR2 YFSETQ. The CDR3 sequence: CASSLSPGDFNEQFF. The CDR3 coding sequence is TGCGCCAGCAGTCTTTCCCCGGGGGACTTCAATGAGCAGTTCTTC.

V and J are TRBV7-9 and TRBJ2-1, with 8 bases that match TRBD2. The V gene end was trimmed by 6 bases and the J gene end by 3 bases; junction bases not matched to a gene: 4. Germline V gives CDR1 SEHNR, CDR2 FQNEAQ (reference sequence). The CDR3 is 14 residues long. Here the CDR3 reads CASSPSGGYNEQFF. The CDR3 coding sequence is TGTGCCAGCAGTCCCAGCGGGGGCTACAATGAGCAGTTCTTC. The whole variable domain, remainder taken from reference TRBV7-9 and TRBJ2-1, is DTGVSQNPRHKITKRGQNVTFRCDPISEHNRLYWYRQTLGQGPEFLTYFQNEAQLEKSRLLSDRFSAERPKGSFSTLEIQRTEQGDSAMYLCASSPSGGYNEQFFGPGTRLTVL.

The chain combines TRBV24-1 with TRBJ1-5; D not certain. CDR3 length equals 14 residues. Germline V gene data show CDR1 as KGHDR and CDR2 as SFDVKD. V was cut by 5 bases and J by 6 bases, with 13 bases left in between. CDR3 in amino acids: CATSGAGGSQPQHF. In DNA form, the CDR3 reads TGTGCCACCAGTGGGGCAGGCGGTAGTCAGCCCCAGCATTTT.

CDR3 bases: TGTGCCAGCAGACTGGGGGGATTCGACAATGAGCAGTTCTTC. Translating gives CASRLGGFDNEQFF. The rearrangement links TRBV3-1 (or the pseudogene TRBV3-2) to TRBJ2-1, with D perhaps matching TRBD2 (6 bases). Trimming removed 6 bases at V and 5 bases at J, with 14 bases between. This CDR3 contains 14 residues. Germline V CDR1 and CDR2: LGHDT, YNNKEL (reference sequence).

This chain uses TRBV7-6 with TRBJ2-3, with 12 nucleotides matching TRBD2. From germline, CDR1 is SGHVS and CDR2 FNYEAQ. This CDR3 contains 16 residues. Losses at the gene ends were 0 bases for V and 6 bases for J; bases not matched to a gene: 4. The CDR3 DNA reads TGTGCCAGCAGCTTAGCTCTAGCGGGGGGGCCCGATACGCAGTATTTT. As protein: CASSLALAGGPDTQYF.

The gene calls are TRBV7-9 and TRBJ1-4; 7 nucleotides line up with TRBD1. CDR1 and CDR2 from the germline V gene are SEHNR and FQNEAQ (reference sequence). This CDR3 is 15 amino acids long. V shed 1 base and J 5 bases; nucleotides not matched to a gene: 4. The CDR3 region has the DNA TGTGCCAGCAGCTTAGGCGGGACAGCAAATGAAAAACTGTTTTTT. It is translated as CASSLGGTANEKLFF.

DNA of the CDR3: TGTGCCACCAGTGGCCCTCCCCCAGGGCTCCCCTTCCAGGCTTTCTTT. It specifies CATSGPPPGLPFQAFF. The chain recombines TRBV24-1 with TRBJ1-1; tentatively, D is TRBD1 (5 bases). Germline assignment: CDR1 KGHDR and CDR2 SFDVKD. CDR3 length: 16 residues. The germline V and J ends were trimmed by 5 bases and 11 bases, with 26 bases remaining between them.

V and J are TRBV6-6 and TRBJ2-2, with D perhaps matching TRBD2 (6 bases). V lost 5 bases to trimming and J lost 0 bases, with 13 bases between them. CDR3 length: 16 amino acids. The germline CDR1 and CDR2 sequences are MNHNY and SVGAGI (reference sequence). This chain's CDR3 is CASSRTGLPNTGELFF. DNA for the CDR3: TGTGCCAGCAGTCGAACGGGACTCCCGAACACCGGGGAGCTGTTTTTT.

The chain has TRBV13 and TRBJ2-7; D may be TRBD1 or TRBD2 (5 bases each). Per germline, CDR1 PRHDT and CDR2 FYEKMQ (reference sequence). The CDR3 is made up of 14 amino acids. The germline V and J ends were trimmed by 2 bases and 3 bases, with 11 bases remaining between them. CDR3 in amino acids: CASSLRGTDYEQYF. In DNA form, the CDR3 reads TGTGCCAGCAGCTTACGGGGCACGGACTACGAGCAGTACTTC.

The rearrangement uses TRBV6-6 and TRBJ2-2, with unresolved D. This CDR3 has 14 amino acids. Trimming took off 7 bases at V and 0 bases at J, with 9 bases between the two ends. Germline V gene sequence: CDR1 MNHNY, CDR2 SVGAGI (reference sequence). Here the CDR3 reads CASIMGTNTGELFF. CDR3 DNA: TGTGCCAGCATTATGGGGACGAACACCGGGGAGCTGTTTTTT.

This chain uses TRBV13 with TRBJ1-3; D possibly corresponds to TRBD1 (6 bases). The CDR3 totals 14 residues. Germline assignment: CDR1 PRHDT and CDR2 FYEKMQ (reference sequence). Trimming took off 5 bases at V and 4 bases at J, with 12 bases between the two ends. The CDR3 coding sequence is TGTGCCAGCAGCCACGGACAGCCGGGAAACACCATATATTTT. Encoded protein: CASSHGQPGNTIYF.

The chain recombines TRBV5-6 with TRBJ1-1; D perhaps matches TRBD1 (6 bases). Germline CDR1 SGHDT, CDR2 YYEEEE. There are 14 residues in the CDR3. Trimming cost V 4 bases and J 2 bases, with 12 bases left between them. The CDR3 DNA follows: TGTGCCAGCAGCCGGACAGCTATTAACACTGAAGCTTTCTTT. Amino acid sequence: CASSRTAINTEAFF.

The genes are TRBV4-3 and TRBJ1-6; D is undetermined. Germline CDR1 LGHNA, CDR2 YSLEER. Trimming took off 0 bases at V and 6 bases at J, with 9 bases between the two ends. This CDR3 is built from 15 residues. The CDR3 region is CASSQEWELNSPLHF. CDR3 DNA: TGCGCCAGCAGCCAAGAATGGGAACTTAATTCACCCCTCCACTTT.

The rearrangement uses TRBV7-2 and TRBJ2-1, with D unclear. V lost 0 bases, J lost 10 bases, and 16 bases lay in between. The CDR3 has 15 residues. Germline values: CDR1 SGHTA, CDR2 FQGNSA. DNA for the CDR3: TGTGCCAGCAGCTTAGCGGTGACACCCGAGAGGGAGCAGTTCTTC. Translating gives CASSLAVTPEREQFF.

V and J are TRBV29-1 and TRBJ2-1; D is uncertain. The CDR3 is 13 amino acids. The V gene lost 2 bases and the J gene lost 4 bases, with 9 bases spanning the gap. Germline CDR1 reads SQVTM; CDR2 reads ANQGSEA. The CDR3 nucleotides are TGCAGCGTTGAACGTCAGGAGTACAATGAGCAGTTCTTC. Its translation: CSVERQEYNEQFF.

The chain has TRBV30 and TRBJ2-7; D tentatively fits TRBD1 or TRBD2 (5 bases each). Germline V lookup: CDR1 GTSNPN, CDR2 SVGIG (reference sequence). The ends were cut back, 4 bases at V and 12 bases at J, with 19 bases in the middle. This CDR3 has 12 residues. The CDR3, as DNA: TGTGCCTGGAATGGGGGTGCCCGAGGTAGGTACTTC. Amino acids: CAWNGGARGRYF.

This clone has only one observation. This chain connects TRBV5-1 to TRBJ2-7; D is unresolved. Per germline, CDR1 SGHRS and CDR2 YFSETQ. This CDR3 region has 14 residues. The germline V and J ends were trimmed by 0 bases and 2 bases, with 9 bases remaining between them. In DNA form, the CDR3 reads TGCGCCAGCAGCTTGGCCCGTTTACCCTACGAGCAGTACTTC. Translated, it gives CASSLARLPYEQYF.

The genes are TRBV21-1 and TRBJ1-1. TRBV21-1 is a pseudogene locus. The CDR3 is 14 amino acids. The CDR3 protein is CASSQGGVDTEAFF. CDR3 nucleotide sequence: TGTGCCAGCTCCCAAGGGGGGGTGGACACTGAAGCTTTCTTT.

The rearrangement joins TRBV9 to TRBJ2-1; D is perhaps TRBD2 (6 bases). V shed 1 base and J shed 1 base, with 9 bases lying between them. From germline, CDR1 is SGDLS and CDR2 YYNGEE. The CDR3 runs 15 residues. The chain's CDR3 is CASSVSSGSYNEQFF. In DNA, the CDR3 is TGTGCCAGCAGCGTATCCAGCGGGTCCTACAATGAGCAGTTCTTC.

V gene TRBV5-6 combines with J gene TRBJ2-7; D perhaps matches TRBD1 (5 bases). Germline V gene lookup returns CDR1 SGHDT and CDR2 YYEEEE. The CDR3 spans 15 residues. The V and J ends lost 3 bases and 2 bases respectively, with 15 bases between them. Written as DNA, the CDR3 is TGTGCCAGCAGCTCCACGGACACCCAGCCCTACGAGCAGTACTTC. It specifies CASSSTDTQPYEQYF. The variable domain in full, completed from reference TRBV5-6 and TRBJ2-7, reads DAGVTQSPTHLIKTRGQQVTLRCSPKSGHDTVSWYQQALGQGPQFIFQYYEEEERQRGNFPDRFSGHQFPNYSSELNVNALLLGDSALYLCASSSTDTQPYEQYFGPGTRLTVT.

The J gene is TRBJ1-1, the V gene TRBV13; D gene ambiguous. The CDR3 sequence is 14 residues long. Trimming took off 5 bases at V and 0 bases at J, with 10 bases between the two ends. The V gene's germline CDR1 is PRHDT and CDR2 FYEKMQ (reference sequence). The CDR3 reads CASSHGELNTEAFF. The CDR3 DNA reads as TGTGCCAGCAGCCACGGAGAATTGAACACTGAAGCTTTCTTT.